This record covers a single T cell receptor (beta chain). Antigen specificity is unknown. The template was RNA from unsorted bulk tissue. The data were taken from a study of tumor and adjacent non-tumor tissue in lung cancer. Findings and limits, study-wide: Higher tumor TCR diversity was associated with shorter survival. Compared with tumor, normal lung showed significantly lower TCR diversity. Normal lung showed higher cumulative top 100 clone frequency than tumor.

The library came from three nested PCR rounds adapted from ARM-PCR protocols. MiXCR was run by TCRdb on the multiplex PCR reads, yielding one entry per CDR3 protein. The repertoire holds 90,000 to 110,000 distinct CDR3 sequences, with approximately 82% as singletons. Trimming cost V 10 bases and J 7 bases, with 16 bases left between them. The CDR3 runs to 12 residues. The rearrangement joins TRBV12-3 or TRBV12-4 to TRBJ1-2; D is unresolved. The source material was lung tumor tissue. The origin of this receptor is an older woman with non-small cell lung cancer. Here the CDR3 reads CANSNRVRGYTF. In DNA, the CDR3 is TGTGCCAACAGCAACCGGGTGCGTGGCTACACCTTC.